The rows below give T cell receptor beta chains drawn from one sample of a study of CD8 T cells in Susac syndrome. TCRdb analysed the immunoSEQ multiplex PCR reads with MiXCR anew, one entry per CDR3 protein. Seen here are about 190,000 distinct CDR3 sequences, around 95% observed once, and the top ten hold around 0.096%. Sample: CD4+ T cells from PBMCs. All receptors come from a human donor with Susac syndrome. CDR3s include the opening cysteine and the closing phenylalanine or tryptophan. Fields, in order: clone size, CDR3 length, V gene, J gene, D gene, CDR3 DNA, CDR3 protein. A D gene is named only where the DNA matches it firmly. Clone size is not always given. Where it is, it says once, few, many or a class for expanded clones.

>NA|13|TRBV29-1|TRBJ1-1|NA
TGCAGCGTACCCGGGACATCGAACACTGAAGCTTTCTTT
CSVPGTSNTEAFF
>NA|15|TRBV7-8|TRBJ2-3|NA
TGTGCCAGCAGCTCTGTCGGAGGACGAGCAGATACGCAGTATTTT
CASSSVGGRADTQYF
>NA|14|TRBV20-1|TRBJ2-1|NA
TGCAGTGCCAAAGAGGGCTGGGGTGACAATGAGCAGTTCTTC
CSAKEGWGDNEQFF
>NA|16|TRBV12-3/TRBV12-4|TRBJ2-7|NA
TGTGCCAGCAGTTCCAGGACCGGAACCGTCGCCTACGAGCAGTACTTC
CASSSRTGTVAYEQYF
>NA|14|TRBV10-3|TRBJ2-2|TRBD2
TGTGCCATTGGCCAGCGGGAGAACACCGGGGAGCTGTTTTTT
CAIGQRENTGELFF
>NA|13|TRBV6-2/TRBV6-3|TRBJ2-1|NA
TGTGCCAGTGTTGACCCTCGACTAGGCGAGCAGTTCTTC
CASVDPRLGEQFF
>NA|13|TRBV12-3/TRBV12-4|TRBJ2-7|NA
TGTGCCAGCAGTCCCTCGACAGTTTACGAGCAGTACTTC
CASSPSTVYEQYF
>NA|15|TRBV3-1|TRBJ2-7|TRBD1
TGTGCCAGCAGCCAGACAGGGGGCCTCGCCTACGAGCAGTACTTC
CASSQTGGLAYEQYF
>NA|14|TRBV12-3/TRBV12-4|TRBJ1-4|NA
TGTGCCAGCAGCCAGGGCGTCGGTAATGAAAAACTGTTTTTT
CASSQGVGNEKLFF
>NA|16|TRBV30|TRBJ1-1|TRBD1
TGTGCCTGGCGGGGAAACACAGGGGGCTATGGCACTGAAGCTTTCTTT
CAWRGNTGGYGTEAFF
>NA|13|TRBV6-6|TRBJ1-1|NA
TGTGCCAGCAGTTACAACAGGGAGGTCGGAGCTTTCTTT
CASSYNREVGAFF
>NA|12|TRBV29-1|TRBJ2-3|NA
TGCAGCGTTGCCCGGGTGGAAGATACGCAGTATTTT
CSVARVEDTQYF
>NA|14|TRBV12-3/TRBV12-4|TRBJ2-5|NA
TGTGCCAGCAGTTTCGGGGCCATCCAAGAGACCCAGTACTTC
CASSFGAIQETQYF
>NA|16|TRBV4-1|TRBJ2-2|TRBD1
TGCGCCAGCAGCCATTCGGGACAGGTGAACACCGGGGAGCTGTTTTTT
CASSHSGQVNTGELFF
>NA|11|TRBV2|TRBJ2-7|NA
TGTGCCAGCAGCGTCGTTGTGGAGCAGTACTTC
CASSVVVEQYF
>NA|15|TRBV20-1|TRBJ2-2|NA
TGCAGTGCCCCTGACCGGGGATGGAGCACCGGGGAGCTGTTTTTT
CSAPDRGWSTGELFF
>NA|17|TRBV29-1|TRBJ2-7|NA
TGCAGCGTTGCCACTAACCACAACTATGAGGGCACCTACGAGCAGTACTTC
CSVATNHNYEGTYEQYF
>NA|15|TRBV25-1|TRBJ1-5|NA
TGTGCCAGCAGTGAATTGGGGCAGAGCAATCAGCCCCAGCATTTT
CASSELGQSNQPQHF
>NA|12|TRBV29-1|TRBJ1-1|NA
TGCAGCGTTGAAGATATAGGGACTGAAGCTTTCTTT
CSVEDIGTEAFF
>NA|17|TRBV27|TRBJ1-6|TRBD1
TGTGCCAGCAGTTACGCGGGACAGGGATTGCCGGGCTCACCCCTCCACTTT
CASSYAGQGLPGSPLHF
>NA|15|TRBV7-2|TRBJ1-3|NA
TGTGCCAGCACCCCGGTAGTCCATCCTGGAAACACCATATATTTT
CASTPVVHPGNTIYF
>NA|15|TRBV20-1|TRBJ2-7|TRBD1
TGCAGTGCGATCTCGCCGGGACAGGGTGGCTACGAGCAGTACTTC
CSAISPGQGGYEQYF
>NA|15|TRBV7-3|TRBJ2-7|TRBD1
TGTGCCAGCAGCCCCTTCGGGGCAGGGGGAGACGAGCAGTACTTC
CASSPFGAGGDEQYF
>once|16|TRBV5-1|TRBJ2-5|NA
TGCGCCAGCAGTCGATCCAGGGACCTGGCCGAAGAGACCCAGTACTTC
CASSRSRDLAEETQYF
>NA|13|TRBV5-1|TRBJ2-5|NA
TGCGCCAGCAGCTTGGACCAGGCCGGGGCCCAGTACTTC
CASSLDQAGAQYF
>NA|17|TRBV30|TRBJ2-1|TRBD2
TGTGCCTGGAGTGGGGGACTAGCGGGGGGGCCATGGAATGAGCAGTTCTTC
CAWSGGLAGGPWNEQFF
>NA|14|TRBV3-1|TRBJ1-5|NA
TGTGCCAGCAGCCAACGTTTTAGGGAACAGCCCCAGCATTTT
CASSQRFREQPQHF
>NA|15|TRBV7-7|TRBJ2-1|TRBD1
TGTGCCAGCAGCCCCCAGCCGACACAGGGGAATGAGCAGTTCTTC
CASSPQPTQGNEQFF
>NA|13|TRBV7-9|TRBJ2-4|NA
TGTGCCAGCAGCTTCCCTCCGAAGAACATTCAGTACTTC
CASSFPPKNIQYF
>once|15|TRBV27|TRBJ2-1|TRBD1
TGTGCCAGCAGTAAGACAGGGGGGAGCTACAATGAGCAGTTCTTC
CASSKTGGSYNEQFF
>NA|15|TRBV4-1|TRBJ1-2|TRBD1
TGCGCCAGCAGCCCGGGACAGGCAAACTACTATGGCTACACCTTC
CASSPGQANYYGYTF
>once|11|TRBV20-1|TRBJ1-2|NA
TGCAGTGCTTACGGGTCCTATGGCTACACCTTC
CSAYGSYGYTF